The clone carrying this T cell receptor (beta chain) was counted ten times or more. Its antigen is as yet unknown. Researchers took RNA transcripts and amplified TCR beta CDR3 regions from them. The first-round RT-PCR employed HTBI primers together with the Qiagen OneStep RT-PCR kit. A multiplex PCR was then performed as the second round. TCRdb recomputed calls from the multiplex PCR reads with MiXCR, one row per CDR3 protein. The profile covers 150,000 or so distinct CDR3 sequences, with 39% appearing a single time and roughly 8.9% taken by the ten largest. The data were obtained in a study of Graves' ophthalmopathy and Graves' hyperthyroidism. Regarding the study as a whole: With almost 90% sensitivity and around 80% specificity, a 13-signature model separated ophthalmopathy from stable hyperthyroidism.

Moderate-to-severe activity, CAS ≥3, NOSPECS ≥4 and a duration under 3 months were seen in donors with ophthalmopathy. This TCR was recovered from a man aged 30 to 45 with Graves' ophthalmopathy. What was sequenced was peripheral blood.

CDR3 residues: CAINEGGTGELFF. CDR3 nucleotide sequence: TGTGCCATCAACGAGGGGGGGACCGGGGAGCTGTTTTTT. This rearrangement joins TRBV10-3 to TRBJ2-2, with D possibly matching TRBD2 (7 bases). Looked up from germline, CDR1 is ENHRY and CDR2 is SYGVKD. V lost 7 bases, J lost 5 bases, and 11 bases lay in between. This CDR3 contains 13 residues.